This T cell receptor beta chain was profiled in a study of B cell selection in AIRE deficiency. Study findings and constraints: Roughly 31% of healthy-donor shared Treg TCRbeta sequences appeared in patient Tconv cells. Only about 9.3% of a few thousand shared Treg sequences were patient-specific; about 30% healthy-specific.

About this clone: The antigen is unknown.

Conventional CD4 T cells were sorted as CD4+CD127+ cells. TCRdb's copy holds only in-frame clones and misses some; the assay was immunoSEQ multiplex PCR. The sample consists of some 25,000 clones, 95% to 96% of them appearing once. After removal of 11 bases from V and 4 bases from J, the junction contained 6 bases not matched to a gene. The CDR3 is made up of 13 amino acids. CDR1 and CDR2 (germline): SEHNR, FQNEAQ (reference sequence). The sequence derives from a human donor in good health. This rearrangement joins TRBV7-9 to TRBJ1-5; TRBD1 agrees at 9 bases. The sequenced material came from CD4+CD127+ conventional T cells sorted from PBMCs. The CDR3 region is CAGTGTGNQPQHF. For the CDR3, the DNA is TGTGCCGGAACCGGGACAGGGAATCAGCCCCAGCATTTT.